Presented here are 27 T cell receptor beta chains from one specimen sequenced in a study of glioma-infiltrating T cells after dendritic cell vaccination. Generated by immunoSEQ multiplex PCR, the TCRdb table keeps only in-frame clones and is missing some. The top ten clones hold approximately 3.4% of a sample with approximately 82,000 clones, approximately 90% of them seen once. Sequenced material: blood, taken before dendritic cell vaccination. The receptors stem from a human donor with glioblastoma.

The rearrangement joins TRBV7-9 to TRBJ2-7; D gene unclear. The CDR3 has 11 residues. From germline, CDR1 is SEHNR and CDR2 FQNEAQ (reference sequence). The V end was cut by 5 bases, the J end by 3 bases, with 5 bases between. The CDR3: CASSRHYEQYF. For the CDR3, the DNA is TGTGCCAGCAGCCGACACTACGAGCAGTACTTC.

V usage is TRBV7-3 and J usage is TRBJ2-7; possibly TRBD1 for D (6 bases). Germline loops: CDR1 SGHTA, CDR2 FQGTGA. Trimming removed 3 bases at V and 1 base at J, with 16 bases between. The CDR3 consists of 16 residues. The CDR3 here is CASSFMGQSRSYEQYF. The CDR3 DNA reads as TGTGCCAGCAGCTTCATGGGACAAAGTCGATCCTACGAGCAGTACTTC.

This clone occurred once. This chain joins TRBV7-3 and TRBJ2-5, with a tentative D call TRBD2 (7 bases). Germline lookup yields CDR1 SGHTA and CDR2 FQGTGA. V was trimmed by 5 bases and J by 5 bases, leaving 18 bases between them. The CDR3 spans 15 residues. The DNA for the CDR3 is TGTGCCAGCAGCATAGGGGGGGGGCCCTACGAGACCCAGTACTTC. The encoded protein is CASSIGGGPYETQYF.

The rearrangement links TRBV7-6 to TRBJ2-7; 11 nucleotides match TRBD1. This CDR3 spans 13 amino acids. Germline-derived CDR1 and CDR2 are SGHVS and FNYEAQ. The junction had 3 bases not matched to a gene; V was cut back by 1 base and J by 10 bases. The CDR3 region has the DNA TGTGCCAGCAGCTTAGGGACAGGGGGCTTCCAGTACTTC. Translating gives CASSLGTGGFQYF.

This clone has a single count. The chain carries TRBV6-1 and TRBJ2-2; TRBD2 matches at 8 bases. Germline V gene lookup returns CDR1 MNHNS and CDR2 SASEGT. The J segment lost 0 bases and the V segment lost 5 bases, leaving 2 bases of the junction unmatched. The CDR3 has 15 amino acids. The CDR3 DNA sequence: TGTGCCAGCAGTAGCGGGGGAGCGAACACCGGGGAGCTGTTTTTT. As protein: CASSSGGANTGELFF.

The genes are TRBV6-6 and TRBJ1-1, with TRBD1 identical over 8 bases. CDR3 length: 14 residues. Germline CDR1 reads MNHNY; CDR2 reads SVGAGI (reference sequence). The V segment lost 5 bases and the J segment 6 bases; nucleotides outside the gene matches: 8. The CDR3 DNA sequence: TGTGCCAGCAGTCCTGACAGGGGTAGGGCTGAAGCTTTCTTT. It codes for CASSPDRGRAEAFF.

The gene calls are TRBV13 and TRBJ2-7, with D maybe TRBD1 (6 bases). CDR3 length: 14 amino acids. The germline V gene encodes CDR1 PRHDT and CDR2 FYEKMQ (reference sequence). V lost 5 bases, J lost 0 bases, and 11 bases lay in between. The CDR3 here is CASSQRDTSYEQYF. For the CDR3, the DNA is TGTGCCAGCAGCCAAAGGGACACCTCCTACGAGCAGTACTTC.

The J gene is TRBJ2-7, the V gene TRBV5-1, with 10 bases identical to TRBD2. CDR3 length equals 15 residues. Germline V gene data show CDR1 as SGHRS and CDR2 as YFSETQ. J lost 3 bases, V lost 4 bases, and 7 bases had no gene match. Here the CDR3 DNA reads TGCGCCAGCAGCGAACTAGCGGGGAACCTCTACGAGCAGTACTTC. This sequence encodes CASSELAGNLYEQYF.

V and J are TRBV7-6 and TRBJ1-1; D gene unclear. V gave up 1 base and J gave up 0 bases, with 15 bases separating them. The CDR3 loop spans 17 amino acids. Germline values: CDR1 SGHVS, CDR2 FNYEAQ. The CDR3: CASSLVGTPGVNTEAFF. CDR3 bases: TGTGCCAGCAGCTTAGTAGGCACCCCCGGGGTGAACACTGAAGCTTTCTTT.

This clone has only one observation. The chain carries TRBV9 and TRBJ2-1; D uncertain. V was shortened by 2 bases and J by 5 bases, with 5 bases between the two germline ends. The CDR3 loop spans 12 amino acids. Per germline, CDR1 SGDLS and CDR2 YYNGEE. CDR3 protein: CASSVLNNEQFF. The CDR3, as DNA: TGTGCCAGCAGCGTCCTAAACAATGAGCAGTTCTTC.

The CDR3 region has the DNA TGTGCCAGCAGCTTGACGGAGGCACGTACTGAAGCTTTCTTT. Translating gives CASSLTEARTEAFF. This chain uses TRBV5-4 with TRBJ1-1; no clear D gene. V lost 1 base, J lost 5 bases, and 12 bases lay in between. The CDR3 contains 14 residues. From germline, CDR1 is SGHNT and CDR2 YYREEE (reference sequence).

The rearrangement joins TRBV6-1 to TRBJ1-2; D possibly corresponds to TRBD1 (6 bases). V dropped 5 bases and J dropped 3 bases, with 10 bases sitting between them. This CDR3 has 13 amino acids. Germline CDR1 MNHNS, CDR2 SASEGT. The CDR3 loop is CASSSGTHYGYTF. The CDR3 nucleotides read TGTGCCAGCAGTTCAGGGACACACTATGGCTACACCTTC.

This chain uses TRBV30 with TRBJ1-3; 8 bases map to TRBD1. The germline gives CDR1 GTSNPN, CDR2 SVGIG (reference sequence). The CDR3 consists of 16 residues. Trimming took 5 bases from V and 4 from J; bases not matched to a gene: 13. The CDR3 loop reads CAWGDLGQEKGNTIYF. The CDR3 DNA follows: TGTGCCTGGGGAGATTTGGGACAGGAGAAAGGAAACACCATATATTTT.

The J gene is TRBJ2-5, the V gene TRBV27, with 8 bases identical to TRBD1. V gave up 6 bases and J gave up 2 bases; unmatched junction bases: 8. The CDR3 has 15 amino acids. From germline, CDR1 is MNHEY and CDR2 SMNVEV (reference sequence). The chain's CDR3 is CASRPDRGGQETQYF. CDR3 coding DNA: TGTGCCAGCAGACCCGACAGGGGAGGTCAAGAGACCCAGTACTTC.

This clone appeared a few times. The genes are TRBV18 and TRBJ2-5; 10 bases fit TRBD1. The CDR3 contains 14 residues. The J segment lost 7 bases and the V segment lost 2 bases, leaving 4 bases of the junction unmatched. The germline CDR1 and CDR2 sequences are KGHSH and LQKENI. CDR3 bases: TGTGCCAGCTCACCAACCGGACAGGGGGTGACCCAGTACTTC. It encodes CASSPTGQGVTQYF.

This clone was picked up one time. The rearrangement joins TRBV5-1 to TRBJ2-2, with 10 positions matching TRBD2. From germline, CDR1 is SGHRS and CDR2 YFSETQ. V shed 7 bases, J shed 4 bases, and the junction held 7 bases outside the gene matches. The CDR3 is made up of 15 amino acids. CDR3 DNA sequence: TGCGCCAGCTCAAAGAGCGGGAGGGGCACCGGGGAGCTGTTTTTT. Its translation: CASSKSGRGTGELFF.

V is TRBV5-5 and J is TRBJ1-4; D gene uncertain. V was shortened by 0 bases and J by 7 bases, with 13 bases between the two germline ends. CDR1 is SGHKS and CDR2 is YYEKEE in the germline V gene (reference sequence). There are 15 residues in the CDR3. CDR3 in amino acids: CASSLVAGEAEKLFF. The CDR3, as DNA: TGTGCCAGCAGCTTGGTTGCCGGGGAGGCTGAAAAACTGTTTTTT.

The J gene is TRBJ2-7, the V gene TRBV5-1; 15 bases line up with TRBD2. Germline V gene data show CDR1 as SGHRS and CDR2 as YFSETQ. This CDR3 region has 18 residues. Trimming took 0 bases from V and 2 from J; bases not matched to a gene: 6. Here the CDR3 reads CASSLAGTSGRTPYEQYF. The CDR3 nucleotides read TGCGCCAGCAGCTTGGCCGGGACTAGCGGGAGGACCCCCTACGAGCAGTACTTC. The full variable domain, completed using reference TRBV5-1 and TRBJ2-7, is KAGVTQTPRYLIKTRGQQVTLSCSPISGHRSVSWYQQTPGQGLQFLFEYFSETQRNKGNFPGRFSGRQFSNSRSEMNVSTLELGDSALYLCASSLAGTSGRTPYEQYFGPGTRLTVT.

V usage is TRBV23-1 and J usage is TRBJ2-4; 10 bases match TRBD2. TRBV23-1 carries the ORF label, with uncertain function. The V segment lost 7 bases and the J segment 7 bases; nucleotides outside the gene matches: 7. This CDR3 region has 14 residues. The CDR3 region has the DNA TGCGCCAGCAACCTGACTAGCGGGTGTAACATTCAGTACTTC. This translates into CASNLTSGCNIQYF.

This chain connects TRBV18 to TRBJ2-7, with D possibly matching TRBD1 (5 bases). The CDR3 totals 13 residues. Germline values: CDR1 KGHSH, CDR2 LQKENI. The V gene lost 4 bases and the J gene lost 2 bases, with 9 bases spanning the gap. CDR3 bases: TGTGCCAGCTCACTACAGGAGACCTACGAGCAGTACTTC. Protein: CASSLQETYEQYF.

This clone is a singleton in its sample. The chain combines TRBV4-1 with TRBJ2-1; 7 bases fit TRBD2. Germline CDR1 and CDR2: MGHRA and YSYEKL. J was trimmed by 4 bases and V by 2 bases; bases with no gene match: 11. CDR3 length equals 17 residues. This CDR3 reads CASSQPKRGVQYNEQFF. The CDR3 region has the DNA TGCGCCAGCAGCCAACCCAAGCGGGGCGTCCAATACAATGAGCAGTTCTTC.

The genes are TRBV10-1 and TRBJ2-1; 12 bases fit TRBD2. The V gene end was trimmed by 3 bases and the J gene end by 4 bases; junction bases not matched to a gene: 1. Germline V CDR1 and CDR2: WNHNN, SYGVQD (reference sequence). The CDR3 has 15 residues. The chain's CDR3 is CASSEGTSGYNEQFF. The CDR3 coding sequence is TGCGCCAGCAGTGAAGGGACTAGCGGGTACAATGAGCAGTTCTTC.

The rearrangement links TRBV15 to TRBJ1-6; D is perhaps TRBD1 (6 bases). Trimming shortened V by 1 base and J by 9 bases, and 13 bases separated the two germline ends. The CDR3 is 15 residues long. From germline, CDR1 is LNHNV and CDR2 YYDKDF (reference sequence). CDR3 sequence reads: CATSRVRGAGSPLHF. CDR3 in DNA: TGTGCCACCAGCAGAGTTCGGGGGGCGGGTTCACCCCTCCACTTT.

This rearrangement joins TRBV19 to TRBJ2-2, with TRBD1 matching over 7 bases. CDR1 is LNHDA and CDR2 is SQIVND in the germline V gene (reference sequence). The CDR3 is 14 residues long. V gave up 5 bases and J gave up 6 bases; unmatched junction bases: 6. DNA of the CDR3: TGTGCCAGTAGTTCAGGGGGAGCACCCGGGGAGCTGTTTTTT. Residues: CASSSGGAPGELFF.

This clone was seen only a few times. The chain recombines TRBV14 with TRBJ2-7, with TRBD2 identical over 8 bases. The V gene end was trimmed by 3 bases and the J gene end by 4 bases; junction bases not matched to a gene: 14. Per the germline V gene, CDR1 is SGHDN and CDR2 is FVKESK. The CDR3 consists of 17 residues. CDR3 sequence (DNA): TGTGCCAGCAGCCACTTACCCCTACTAGCGGATCAATACGAGCAGTACTTC. As protein: CASSHLPLLADQYEQYF.

This clone was recorded once. The rearrangement uses TRBV5-1 and TRBJ2-7; 7 nucleotides align to TRBD1. The germline gives CDR1 SGHRS, CDR2 YFSETQ. The CDR3 is 16 amino acids. Trimming removed 2 bases from V and 0 bases from J; junction bases left unmatched: 8. The CDR3 region has the DNA TGCGCCAGCAGCTTAACCGGGACAGCAAACTCCTACGAGCAGTACTTC. Translating it yields CASSLTGTANSYEQYF.

This chain joins TRBV5-1 and TRBJ1-3; D might be TRBD1 (5 bases). Germline CDR1 reads SGHRS; CDR2 reads YFSETQ. CDR3 length equals 13 residues. Trimming stripped 7 bases from V and 0 bases from J, with 8 bases between. The CDR3 loop reads CASSQGSGNTIYF. The CDR3 DNA reads TGCGCCAGCTCGCAGGGCTCTGGAAACACCATATATTTT.